There are many counts of the clone carrying this T cell receptor (beta chain). The target antigen is unknown. The V gene's germline CDR1 is KGHSH and CDR2 LQKENI. V gave up 1 base and J gave up 4 bases, with 14 bases separating them. The CDR3 totals 16 residues. These data are taken from a study of T cells in Graves' hyperthyroidism and ophthalmopathy. Findings and caveats of the study: Clonotypes that were expanded in thyroid above 0.001 mostly appeared in blood too.

Reasons for excluding patients were uncontrolled infection, other autoimmune disease, pregnancy or lactation. PBMCs were derived from 10 ml fresh peripheral blood. Regions amplified from RNA transcripts were the TCR beta CDR3 regions. Carried out on the TCR CDR3, a first-round RT-PCR used the HTBI primer set. MiXCR, run by TCRdb on the multiplex PCR reads, gives a single entry per CDR3 protein. The table has about 600,000 distinct CDR3 sequences, approximately 15% seen once; the top ten hold roughly 3%. The chain uses TRBV18 and TRBJ2-1; possible D gene TRBD2, 5 bases. The TCR sequence derives from a woman aged 40 to 50 with Graves' ophthalmopathy. The sequenced sample consisted of blood. CDR3 sequence (DNA): TGTGCCAGCTCACCACTAAGGACTCCTGGATACAATGAGCAGTTCTTC. Residues: CASSPLRTPGYNEQFF.